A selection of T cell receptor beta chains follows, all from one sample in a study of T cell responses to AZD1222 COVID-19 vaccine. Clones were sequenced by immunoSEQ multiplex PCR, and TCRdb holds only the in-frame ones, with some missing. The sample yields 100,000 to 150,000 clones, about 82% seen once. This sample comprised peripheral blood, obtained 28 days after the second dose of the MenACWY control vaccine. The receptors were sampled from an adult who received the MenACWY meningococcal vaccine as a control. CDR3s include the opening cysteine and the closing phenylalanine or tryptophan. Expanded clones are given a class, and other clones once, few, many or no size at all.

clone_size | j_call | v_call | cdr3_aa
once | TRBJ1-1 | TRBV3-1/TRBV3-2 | CASSQDLPSMNTEAFF
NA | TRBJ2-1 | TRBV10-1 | CASSGGYNEQFF
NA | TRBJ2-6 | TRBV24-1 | CATSEHTTSGANVLTF
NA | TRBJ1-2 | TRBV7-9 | CASSLGTGVSYGYTF
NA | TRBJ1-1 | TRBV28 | CASRTGGVQAFF
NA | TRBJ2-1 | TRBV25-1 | CASRTSGGHNEQFF
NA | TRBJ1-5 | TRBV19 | CASRKPLINQPQHF
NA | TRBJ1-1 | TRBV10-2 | CASSDRGNTEAFF
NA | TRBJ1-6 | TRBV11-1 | CASRRLGNSPLHF
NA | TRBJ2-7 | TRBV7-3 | CASSLSGGYEQYF
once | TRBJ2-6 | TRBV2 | CASRDRGPGANVLTF
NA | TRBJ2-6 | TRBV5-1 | CASSLTVSGANVLTF
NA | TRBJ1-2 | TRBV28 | CASSLGELGYTF
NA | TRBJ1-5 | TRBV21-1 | CASTLRGQPQHF
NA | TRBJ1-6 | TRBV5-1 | CASSLAGTENSPLHF
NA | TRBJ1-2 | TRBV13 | CASSLGQGEDYGYTF
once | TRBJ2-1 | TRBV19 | CASSTPWTSREQFF
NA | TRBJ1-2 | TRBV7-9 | CASSDRDGYTF
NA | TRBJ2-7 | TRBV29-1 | CSVVLREVPGEQYF
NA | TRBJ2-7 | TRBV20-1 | CSASGPSGEQYF
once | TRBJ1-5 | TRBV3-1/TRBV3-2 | CASSLASNQPQHF
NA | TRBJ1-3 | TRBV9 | CASSPYPGGNAGNTIYF
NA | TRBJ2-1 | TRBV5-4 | CASSPSRGEQFF
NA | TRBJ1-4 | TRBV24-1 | CATSDVPGQGVEKLFF
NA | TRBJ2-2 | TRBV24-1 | CATSDSRGLGELFF
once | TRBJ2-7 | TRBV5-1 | CASSLVISYEQYF
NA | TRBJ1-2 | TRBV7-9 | CASSLRDRYGYTF
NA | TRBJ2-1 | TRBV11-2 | CASSSDARYNEQFF
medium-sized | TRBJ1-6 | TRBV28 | CASSLPRSHSPLHF
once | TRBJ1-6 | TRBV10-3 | CAISAAGTGNSPLHF
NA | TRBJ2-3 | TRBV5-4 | CASSPGGLARLDTQYF
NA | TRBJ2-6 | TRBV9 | CASSVAGSGANVLTF
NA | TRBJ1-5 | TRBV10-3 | CAISRFEGSNQPQHF
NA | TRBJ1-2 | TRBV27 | CASSLLGFGYTF
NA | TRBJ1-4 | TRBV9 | CASSMGQPNEKLFF
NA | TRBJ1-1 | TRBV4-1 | CASSRVTGGTEAFF
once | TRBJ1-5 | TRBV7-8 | CASSLGKPGQGYNQPQHF
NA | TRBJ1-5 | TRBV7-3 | CASSAGYNQPQHF
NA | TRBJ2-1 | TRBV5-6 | CASSSRTPYNEQFF
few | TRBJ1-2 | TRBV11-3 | CASSLDSGQDEDGYTF
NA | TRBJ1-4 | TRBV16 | CASSKGTGEKLFF
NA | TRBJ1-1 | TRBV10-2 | CASRRDRYTEAFF
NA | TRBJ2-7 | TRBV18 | CASSPLGPGVGHRSYEQYF
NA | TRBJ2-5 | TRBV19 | CASAYDAQETQYF
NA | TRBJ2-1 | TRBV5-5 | CASSLRLSRPNEQFF
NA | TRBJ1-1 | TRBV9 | CASSVAGLGAEAFF
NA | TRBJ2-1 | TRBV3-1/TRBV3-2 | CASSQEWGTNEQFF